This TCR beta chain was documented in a study of T cells in tuberculosis. Thawed, overnight-rested PBMC were stained with GMM-loaded CD1B tetramer, viability dye and anti-CD3, then sorted. CD1B tetramers were loaded with Rhodococcus equi-derived C32 glucose monomycolate. Tetramer-negative cells, some 100,000 per donor, were also sorted. TCR-alpha and TCR-beta chains were sequenced unpaired. Assay used: immunoSEQ multiplex PCR; TCRdb lists only in-frame clones, some missing. The data contain 50,000 or so clones, around 90% of them singletons. Trimming left V 0 bases short and J 0 bases short, with 10 bases between. This CDR3 spans 17 amino acids. The germline V gene has CDR1 SGHNT and CDR2 YYREEE (reference sequence).

The sequenced sample was CD1b-GMM tetramer-negative cells sorted from PBMCs. V usage is TRBV5-4 and J usage is TRBJ2-6; weak D call: TRBD1 (6 bases). The clonotype originates from an adult woman with latent tuberculosis. The DNA for the CDR3 is TGTGCCAGCAGCTTGGCAGGGGACCACTCTGGGGCCAACGTCCTGACTTTC. Protein: CASSLAGDHSGANVLTF.